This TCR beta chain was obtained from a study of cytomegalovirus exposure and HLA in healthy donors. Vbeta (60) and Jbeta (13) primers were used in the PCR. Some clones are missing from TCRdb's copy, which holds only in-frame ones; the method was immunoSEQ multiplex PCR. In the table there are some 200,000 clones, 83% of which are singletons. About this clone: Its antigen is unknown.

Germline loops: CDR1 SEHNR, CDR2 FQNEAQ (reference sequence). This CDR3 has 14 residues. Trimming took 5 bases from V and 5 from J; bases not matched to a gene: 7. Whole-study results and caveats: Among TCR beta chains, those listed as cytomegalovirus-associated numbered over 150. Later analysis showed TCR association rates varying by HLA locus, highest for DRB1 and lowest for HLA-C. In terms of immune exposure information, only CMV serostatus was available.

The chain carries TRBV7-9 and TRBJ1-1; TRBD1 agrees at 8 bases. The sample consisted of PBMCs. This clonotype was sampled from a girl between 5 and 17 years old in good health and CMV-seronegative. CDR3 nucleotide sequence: TGTGCCAGCAGCCCCTCCAGGGGGCTTACTGAAGCTTTCTTT. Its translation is CASSPSRGLTEAFF.